The rows below give T cell receptor beta chains drawn from one sample of a study of naive and memory T cell subsets. Each CDR3 protein is one row after TCRdb ran MiXCR on the UMI-ligation and nested PCR reads. The sample lists roughly 140,000 distinct CDR3 sequences, around 21% occurring once. The sample comprised naive CD8+ T cells from blood. Source of these receptors: a human donor in good health. CDR3s include the opening cysteine and the closing phenylalanine or tryptophan. D genes are given only for firm matches. Only part of the rows carry a size: once, few, many, or a class if the clone is expanded.

abundance,d_gene,v_gene,j_gene,CDR3aa,CDR3nt
NA,TRBD1,TRBV27,TRBJ1-1,CASTLSGQGAGVNTEAFF,TGTGCCAGCACCCTTTCGGGACAGGGGGCCGGCGTGAACACTGAAGCTTTCTTT
NA,NA,TRBV29-1,TRBJ2-3,CSVEVAVAYTDTQYF,TGCAGCGTTGAGGTGGCGGTAGCGTACACAGATACGCAGTATTTT
few,NA,TRBV27,TRBJ1-1,CASSIGPNTEAFF,TGTGCCAGCAGTATAGGCCCGAACACTGAAGCTTTCTTT
NA,TRBD2,TRBV25-1,TRBJ2-7,CASSEAGAIGQYF,TGTGCCAGCAGTGAAGCGGGAGCAATCGGGCAGTACTTC
NA,NA,TRBV10-2,TRBJ2-7,CASSESKGLSYEQYF,TGCGCCAGCAGTGAGTCGAAGGGGCTCTCCTACGAGCAGTACTTC
few,TRBD2,TRBV4-1,TRBJ2-3,CASSLTASGRDTQYF,TGCGCCAGCAGCCTAACCGCTAGCGGACGGGATACGCAGTATTTT
NA,TRBD2,TRBV3-1,TRBJ2-1,CASSQGRDYFNEQFF,TGTGCCAGCAGCCAAGGTCGGGACTACTTTAATGAGCAGTTCTTC
NA,NA,TRBV28,TRBJ2-1,CASSLLGGIYNEQFF,TGTGCCAGCAGTTTATTGGGTGGGATTTACAATGAGCAGTTCTTC
few,NA,TRBV7-2,TRBJ2-3,CASSLVAGTHLSGTSTDTQYF,TGTGCCAGCAGCTTAGTTGCCGGGACCCACCTTAGCGGTACTAGCACAGATACGCAGTATTTT
few,TRBD2,TRBV3-1,TRBJ2-7,CASSPTSASSYEQYF,TGTGCCAGCAGCCCGACTAGCGCGAGCTCCTACGAGCAGTACTTC
few,NA,TRBV28,TRBJ1-5,CASSLTLRGPQHF,TGTGCCAGCAGTTTGACCCTTCGTGGGCCCCAGCATTTT
NA,TRBD2,TRBV28,TRBJ2-7,CASSLFWLADTYEQYF,TGTGCCAGCAGTTTATTTTGGCTAGCGGACACCTACGAGCAGTACTTC
NA,NA,TRBV2,TRBJ1-6,CASSDPLDSKPGDGPLHF,TGTGCCAGCAGTGATCCCTTGGACAGCAAACCGGGTGATGGACCCCTCCACTTT
few,NA,TRBV4-1,TRBJ1-5,CASSQTPDSFIDQPQHF,TGCGCCAGCAGCCAAACCCCGGACAGTTTTATTGATCAGCCCCAGCATTTT
NA,NA,TRBV6-1,TRBJ1-5,CASSEILALNQPQHF,TGTGCCAGCAGTGAAATACTGGCGCTCAATCAGCCCCAGCATTTT
NA,TRBD1,TRBV29-1,TRBJ2-5,CSVIHRGRETQYF,TGCAGCGTCATTCACAGGGGACGGGAGACCCAGTACTTC
few,TRBD2,TRBV7-6,TRBJ2-7,CASSPRLAGRDEQYF,TGTGCCAGCAGCCCACGACTAGCGGGTCGGGACGAGCAGTACTTC
few,NA,TRBV30,TRBJ1-1,CAWSKWGENTEAFF,TGTGCCTGGAGTAAGTGGGGGGAGAACACTGAAGCTTTCTTT
few,NA,TRBV6-5,TRBJ1-2,CASRKGQLANYGYTF,TGTGCCAGCAGAAAAGGACAGTTAGCTAACTATGGCTACACCTTC
once,NA,TRBV7-2,TRBJ2-7,CASSLRTGLVTYEQYF,TGTGCCAGCAGCCTAAGGACGGGACTCGTGACCTACGAGCAGTACTTC
NA,TRBD2,TRBV28,TRBJ2-2,CASSPGLAGDTGELFF,TGTGCCAGCAGTCCCGGACTAGCGGGAGACACCGGGGAGCTGTTTTTT
few,NA,TRBV9,TRBJ2-3,CASSPRLADTQYF,TGTGCCAGCAGCCCGAGACTAGCAGATACGCAGTATTTT
NA,NA,TRBV5-1,TRBJ2-3,CASSLRTADTQYF,TGCGCCAGCAGCTTGAGGACTGCAGATACGCAGTATTTT
NA,TRBD2,TRBV20-1,TRBJ2-1,CSARDFSGGLYNEQFF,TGCAGTGCTAGAGATTTCTCGGGAGGCCTGTACAATGAGCAGTTCTTC
NA,TRBD2,TRBV20-1,TRBJ2-7,CSAGSGLAGVYEQYF,TGCAGTGCTGGATCCGGACTAGCGGGAGTTTACGAGCAGTACTTC
few,TRBD2,TRBV9,TRBJ2-5,CASSDGTTETQYF,TGTGCCAGCAGCGACGGGACTACGGAGACCCAGTACTTC
NA,NA,TRBV27,TRBJ2-4,CASSSVLAKNIQYF,TGTGCCAGCAGCTCGGTCCTAGCCAAAAACATTCAGTACTTC
few,NA,TRBV24-1,TRBJ1-5,CATSDRYSNQPQHF,TGTGCCACCAGTGACAGATATAGCAATCAGCCCCAGCATTTT
NA,TRBD1,TRBV7-6,TRBJ2-2,CASSFPGQGFDSGELFF,TGTGCCAGCAGCTTTCCGGGACAGGGTTTTGATTCCGGGGAGCTGTTTTTT
few,NA,TRBV2,TRBJ2-1,CASSFQKAGTSSYNEQFF,TGTGCCAGCAGTTTCCAGAAGGCCGGGACAAGCTCCTACAATGAGCAGTTCTTC
few,NA,TRBV7-2,TRBJ2-3,CASSLGASGADTQYF,TGTGCCAGCAGCTTGGGGGCTAGCGGTGCAGATACGCAGTATTTT